Included here is one T cell receptor (beta chain) sequence, with context. V gave up 8 bases and J gave up 2 bases, with 16 bases separating them. Germline lookup yields CDR1 GTSNPN and CDR2 SVGIG (reference sequence). The CDR3 sequence is 15 residues long. This specimen comes from a study of blood T cell repertoires in COVID-19. In the study overall: The United States, Italy and Spain provided the acute and convalescent COVID-19 samples.

Only in-frame clones appear in the TCRdb table, and some are missing; sequencing was by immunoSEQ multiplex PCR. The sample contains 120,000 to 150,000 clones, about nine tenths of which appear only once. The sequence was collected from a woman aged 50 to 60 with acute or convalescent COVID-19. The sample comprised peripheral blood. The rearrangement joins TRBV30 to TRBJ2-6; perhaps TRBD1 as D (6 bases). CDR3 loop: CAATPQGPGANVLTF. CDR3 coding DNA: TGTGCCGCTACCCCACAGGGACCTGGGGCCAACGTCCTGACTTTC.